This T cell receptor (beta chain) was profiled in a study of molecular identifiers for immune sequencing clone quantification. Findings and limits, study-wide: Clones that had above 20 RNA copies took up over 99% of effector molecules but under 1% in naive cells.

TCRdb fed the PCR reads into MiXCR, producing one record per CDR3 protein. Here the sample spans about 510,000 distinct CDR3 sequences, about a fifth being singletons. V lost 5 bases, J lost 7 bases, and 8 bases stayed unmatched. The CDR3 is 16 amino acids. In the case of this clonotype: What it binds is not known.

The chain has TRBV12-3 or TRBV12-4 and TRBJ2-2; the match to TRBD2 covers 12 bases. This sequence originates from a human donor in good health. Some libraries in this study had Jurkat cell RNA spiked in. Source material: naive CD8+ T cells from blood, with Jurkat cell RNA spiked in. As to subset: FACS-sorted CD8+CD4-CCR7+CD45RA+ naive T cells. CDR3 nucleotide sequence: TGTGCCAGCAGTGTCCTAGCGGGAGGGCCGTACGGGGAGCTGTTTTTT. It translates to CASSVLAGGPYGELFF.